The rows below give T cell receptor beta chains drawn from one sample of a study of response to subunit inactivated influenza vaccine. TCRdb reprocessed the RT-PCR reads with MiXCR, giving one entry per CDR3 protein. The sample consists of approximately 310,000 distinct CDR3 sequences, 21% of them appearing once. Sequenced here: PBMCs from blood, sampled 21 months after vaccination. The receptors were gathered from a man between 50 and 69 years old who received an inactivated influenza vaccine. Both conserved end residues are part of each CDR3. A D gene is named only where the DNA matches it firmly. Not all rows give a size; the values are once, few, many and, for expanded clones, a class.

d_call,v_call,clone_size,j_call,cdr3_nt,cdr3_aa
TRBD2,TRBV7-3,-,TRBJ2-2,TGTGCCAGCAGCTTAACGACTAGCGGGAGTGCCGGGGAGCTGTTTTTT,CASSLTTSGSAGELFF
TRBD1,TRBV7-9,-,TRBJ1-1,TGTGCCAGCAGCGACATACAGGGGGCTCTTTCTGAAGCTTTCTTT,CASSDIQGALSEAFF
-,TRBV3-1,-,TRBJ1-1,TGTGCCAGCAGCAAAGAAAGGAACACTGAAGCTTTCTTT,CASSKERNTEAFF
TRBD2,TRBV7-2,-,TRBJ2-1,TGTGCCAGCAGCCCCATCTCGGCGGGGGATGAGCAGTTCTTC,CASSPISAGDEQFF
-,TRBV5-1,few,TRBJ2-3,TGCGCCAGCAGCTCTCAGGGCTCTCTAGATACGCAGTATTTT,CASSSQGSLDTQYF
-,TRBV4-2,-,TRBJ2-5,TGTGCCAGCAGCCAAGATCAAACTGGGGCTAACCCCCAAGAGACCCAGTACTTC,CASSQDQTGANPQETQYF
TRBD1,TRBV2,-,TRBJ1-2,TGTGCCAGCACATTGACAGGGGGCTTCTATGGCTACACCTTC,CASTLTGGFYGYTF
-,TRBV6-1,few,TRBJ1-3,TGTGCCAGCAGCGACCGGGCCCTTTTACTGAGCACCATATATTTT,CASSDRALLLSTIYF
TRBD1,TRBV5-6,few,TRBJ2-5,TGTGCCAGCAGCGTTGTGGGACAGGGGTATCAAGAGACCCAGTACTTC,CASSVVGQGYQETQYF
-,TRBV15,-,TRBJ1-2,TGTGCCACCAGCAGAGACCCGGGGACTGGCTATGGCTACACCTTC,CATSRDPGTGYGYTF
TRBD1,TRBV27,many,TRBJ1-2,TGTGCCAGCAGTTACCGACAGGGGGCAGGTGGCTACACCTTC,CASSYRQGAGGYTF
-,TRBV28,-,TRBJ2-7,TGTGCCAGCAGCCGTCCCAGCTCCTCCTACGAGCAGTACTTC,CASSRPSSSYEQYF
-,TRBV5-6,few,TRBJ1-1,TGTGCCAGCAGCTTGTCAGGGGACGCTGAAGCTTTCTTT,CASSLSGDAEAFF
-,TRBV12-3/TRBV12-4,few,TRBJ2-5,TGTGCCAGCAGTCTCTTGACAGGGAGGCAAGAGACCCAGTACTTC,CASSLLTGRQETQYF
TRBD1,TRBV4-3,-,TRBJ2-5,TGCGCCAGCAGCCAAGACTGGGGACAGGGGGCTGAGACCCAGTACTTC,CASSQDWGQGAETQYF
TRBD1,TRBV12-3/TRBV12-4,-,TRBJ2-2,TGTGCCAGCAGGCCTACAGGGGTGGTTGCCGGGGAGCTGTTTTTT,CASRPTGVVAGELFF
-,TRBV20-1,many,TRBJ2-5,TGCAGTGCCGAGGGCGCGGGACTGTTTGACCAAGAGACCCAGTACTTC,CSAEGAGLFDQETQYF